This T cell receptor (beta chain) is from a study of shared T cell receptors in the human thymus. Here immunoSEQ multiplex PCR was the method, and the copy in TCRdb shows in-frame clones only, minus some. The sample lists about 380,000 clones; over 90% were seen once. The CDR3 has 19 amino acids. Germline CDR1 reads LNHNV; CDR2 reads YYDKDF (reference sequence). Trimming shortened V by 6 bases and J by 7 bases, and 31 bases separated the two germline ends. Material: thymocytes. This chain links TRBV15 with TRBJ2-1, with D perhaps matching TRBD2 (5 bases). The TCR was taken from a human donor. Here the CDR3 reads CATRVEGEWFWDSRNEQFF. DNA for the CDR3: TGTGCCACCAGGGTAGAGGGAGAATGGTTCTGGGATTCTAGGAATGAGCAGTTCTTC. Full variable domain (rest looked up from reference TRBV15 and TRBJ2-1): DAMVIQNPRYQVTQFGKPVTLSCSQTLNHNVMYWYQQKSSQAPKLLFHYYDKDFNNEADTPDNFQSRRPNTSFCFLDIRSPGLGDTAMYLCATRVEGEWFWDSRNEQFFGPGTRLTVL.